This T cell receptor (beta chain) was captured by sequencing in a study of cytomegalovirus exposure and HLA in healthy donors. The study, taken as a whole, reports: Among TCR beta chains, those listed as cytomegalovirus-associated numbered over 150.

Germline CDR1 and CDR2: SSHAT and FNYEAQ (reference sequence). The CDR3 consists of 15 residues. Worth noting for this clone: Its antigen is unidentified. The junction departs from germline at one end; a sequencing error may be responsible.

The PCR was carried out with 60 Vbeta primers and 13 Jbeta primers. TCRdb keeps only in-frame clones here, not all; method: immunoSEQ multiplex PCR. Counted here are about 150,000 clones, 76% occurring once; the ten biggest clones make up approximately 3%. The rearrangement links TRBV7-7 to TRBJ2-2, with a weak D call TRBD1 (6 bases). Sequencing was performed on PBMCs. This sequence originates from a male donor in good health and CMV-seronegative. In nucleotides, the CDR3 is TGTGCTAGCAGCTTAGGCAGGGGACAATCCGGGGAGCTGTTTTTT. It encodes CASSLGRGQSGELFF.